Sequencing of this T cell receptor beta chain was carried out in a study of shared clonotypes between healthy human individuals. Germline V gives CDR1 MGHRA, CDR2 YSYEKL. V shed 3 bases and J shed 5 bases, with 10 bases lying between them. The CDR3 is made up of 13 amino acids. Terminally differentiated effector memory CD45RA+ cells were left out of the naive CD8 fraction, which was CD45RO-negative and positively selected for CCR7. Using immunoSEQ multiplex PCR, the repertoire was profiled, and TCRdb retains in-frame clones only, with some absent. This sample has around 1,900,000 clones; 90% to 95% occur once, and the top ten carry about 1.7%.

This rearrangement joins TRBV4-1 to TRBJ2-5; the D is unclear. Source material: naive CD8+ T cells from PBMCs. The sequence was collected from a man between 18 and 35 years old in good health. Some clones in this sample may be carry-over from other donors' samples. CDR3 region: CASSQAAVETQYF. CDR3 nucleotides: TGCGCCAGCAGCCAGGCCGCAGTTGAGACCCAGTACTTC.